One and the same sample provided the 15 T cell receptor beta chains below, sequenced in a study of response to subunit inactivated influenza vaccine. In TCRdb, the RT-PCR reads were re-called with MiXCR into one record per CDR3 protein. The table has approximately 500,000 distinct CDR3 sequences, 12% to 15% seen once. Sequencing was performed on PBMCs from blood, taken about 13 days after vaccination. These receptors were taken from a man aged 45 to 65 who received an inactivated influenza vaccine.

This clonotype came up a few times. The chain employs TRBV11-2 and TRBJ2-1; 11 bases map to TRBD1. V lost 1 base to trimming and J lost 9 bases; unmatched junction nucleotides: 5. Germline V gene data show CDR1 as SGHAT and CDR2 as FQNNGV. The CDR3 has 15 residues. CDR3 bases: TGTGCCAGCAGCTTAGTCGGACAGGGGGCTTTTGAGCAGTTCTTC. This encodes CASSLVGQGAFEQFF. Using reference TRBV11-2 and TRBJ2-1 for the parts outside the CDR3, the full variable domain is EAGVAQSPRYKIIEKRQSVAFWCNPISGHATLYWYQQILGQGPKLLIQFQNNGVVDDSQLPKDRFSAERLKGVDSTLKIQPAKLEDSAVYLCASSLVGQGAFEQFFGPGTRLTVL.

Only a few counts were recorded for this clonotype. The rearrangement joins TRBV6-5 to TRBJ2-3; 8 positions agree with TRBD2. Germline V gives CDR1 MNHEY, CDR2 SVGAGI. This CDR3 spans 16 amino acids. V was pared by 2 bases and J by 2 bases, with 6 bases of the junction left unmatched. The CDR3 here is CASSYTFSGTTDTQYF. The CDR3 DNA reads TGTGCCAGCAGTTACACCTTTAGCGGGACCACAGATACGCAGTATTTT.

This clonotype showed up just a few times. The V call is TRBV20-1, the J call TRBJ2-3; D might be TRBD2 (6 bases). Trimming cost V 3 bases and J 2 bases, with 12 bases left between them. This CDR3 spans 14 amino acids. The V gene's germline CDR1 is DFQATT and CDR2 SNEGSKA (reference sequence). In DNA form, the CDR3 reads TGCAGTGCTAGCAATTGGGGACTCACAGATACGCAGTATTTT. Its protein is CSASNWGLTDTQYF.

This clonotype was counted only a few times. This chain joins TRBV4-3 and TRBJ2-1; 10 bases are shared with TRBD2. Germline-derived CDR1 and CDR2 are LGHNA and YSLEER. With 1 base clipped from V and 3 bases from J, the junction kept 12 bases outside the gene matches. The CDR3 length is 19 residues. CDR3 sequence: CASSQALAGSGGVYNEQFF. The CDR3 DNA follows: TGCGCCAGCAGCCAAGCACTAGCGGGGAGTGGAGGTGTCTACAATGAGCAGTTCTTC.

There are a few counts of this clonotype. This chain links TRBV7-9 with TRBJ2-1, with TRBD2 matching 10 bases. V was pared by 3 bases and J by 2 bases, with 4 bases of the junction left unmatched. Germline CDR1 reads SEHNR; CDR2 reads FQNEAQ (reference sequence). The CDR3 is 16 amino acids. The CDR3, as DNA: TGTGCCAGCAGCTTGGCTAGCGGGGGTCCCTACAATGAGCAGTTCTTC. Encoded protein: CASSLASGGPYNEQFF.

The table lists this clonotype with many counts. CDR3 in DNA: TGTGCCATCAGTGCGGTGGAAAGGTCTGGAAACACCATATATTTT. It codes for CAISAVERSGNTIYF. The rearrangement uses TRBV10-3 and TRBJ1-3, with D uncertain. The CDR3 is 15 amino acids. V lost 4 bases, J lost 1 base, and 11 bases lay in between. Germline V gene sequence: CDR1 ENHRY, CDR2 SYGVKD.

V is TRBV5-5 and J is TRBJ1-4, with 8 bases matching TRBD1. Germline V CDR1 and CDR2: SGHKS, YYEKEE (reference sequence). CDR3 length: 14 residues. Trimming took 0 bases from V and 7 from J; bases not matched to a gene: 2. The CDR3 protein is CASSLGTGTEKLFF. CDR3 sequence (DNA): TGTGCCAGCAGCTTGGGGACAGGGACTGAAAAACTGTTTTTT. Variable domain in full (rest from reference TRBV5-5 and TRBJ1-4): DAGVTQSPTHLIKTRGQQVTLRCSPISGHKSVSWYQQVLGQGPQFIFQYYEKEERGRGNFPDRFSARQFPNYSSELNVNALLLGDSALYLCASSLGTGTEKLFFGSGTQLSVL.

The gene calls are TRBV30 and TRBJ1-5; D remains ambiguous. Germline-derived CDR1 and CDR2 are GTSNPN and SVGIG (reference sequence). The CDR3 totals 12 residues. V lost 3 bases and J lost 3, with 6 bases in between. The CDR3: CAWSPDNQPQHF. The CDR3 DNA reads TGTGCCTGGAGCCCTGACAATCAGCCCCAGCATTTT.

The table lists this clonotype with a few counts. This sequence joins TRBV10-3 and TRBJ1-4, with 8 bases lining up with TRBD1. CDR3 size: 14 residues. The V gene's germline CDR1 is ENHRY and CDR2 SYGVKD. V dropped 5 bases and J dropped 8; count of bases not matched to a gene: 7. The CDR3 loop reads CAISRTGGTEKLFF. CDR3 DNA sequence: TGTGCCATCAGTCGAACAGGGGGGACAGAAAAACTGTTTTTT.

This clonotype came up once. The chain links TRBV30 to TRBJ1-1; 8 nucleotides line up with TRBD1. Germline V gene data show CDR1 as GTSNPN and CDR2 as SVGIG (reference sequence). Trimming took 2 bases from V and 5 from J; bases not matched to a gene: 7. The CDR3 extends over 14 amino acids. The CDR3 nucleotides are TGTGCCTGGAGTAGACAGGGGCCTTGGACTGAAGCTTTCTTT. Its translation is CAWSRQGPWTEAFF.

V and J are TRBV11-2 and TRBJ2-6; a possible D gene is TRBD1 (5 bases). Trimming stripped 5 bases from V and 0 bases from J, with 20 bases between. CDR3 length: 19 amino acids. Looked up from germline, CDR1 is SGHAT and CDR2 is FQNNGV. The CDR3 sequence is CASSGQIGAGNSGANVLTF. CDR3 in DNA: TGTGCCAGCAGCGGTCAAATTGGGGCTGGGAACTCTGGGGCCAACGTCCTGACTTTC.

The rearrangement joins TRBV9 to TRBJ2-3; no reliable D call. Germline V CDR1 and CDR2: SGDLS, YYNGEE. This CDR3 is 13 amino acids long. Trimming pared 3 bases from V and 5 bases from J, leaving 10 bases between. The CDR3, as DNA: TGTGCCAGCAGCGGGCAGGATCGAGATACGCAGTATTTT. This sequence encodes CASSGQDRDTQYF.

This sequence joins TRBV6-1 and TRBJ2-1; 8 nucleotides line up with TRBD2. In germline, CDR1 is MNHNS, CDR2 SASEGT. Unmatched junction bases numbered 5, after V lost 8 bases and J lost 8 bases. The CDR3 totals 12 residues. In nucleotides, the CDR3 is TGTGCCAGCGCGGGGGGCTTCCATGAGCAGTTCTTC. Amino acids: CASAGGFHEQFF.

This clonotype has a handful of counts. The chain couples TRBV20-1 to TRBJ2-7; D uncertain. V lost 3 bases, J lost 2 bases, and 11 bases lay in between. This CDR3 is built from 13 residues. The V gene's germline CDR1 is DFQATT and CDR2 SNEGSKA (reference sequence). CDR3: CSARDPRTYEQYF. Here the CDR3 DNA reads TGCAGTGCTAGGGACCCCCGCACCTACGAGCAGTACTTC.

A few counts support this clonotype. The rearrangement joins TRBV20-1 to TRBJ2-7, with a possible D match to TRBD2 (5 bases). The germline gives CDR1 DFQATT, CDR2 SNEGSKA (reference sequence). The CDR3 consists of 15 residues. Trimming left V 3 bases short and J 0 bases short, with 15 bases between. The CDR3 DNA reads as TGCAGTGCTAGGGACTCTAACCTTTACTCCTACGAGCAGTACTTC. Translating gives CSARDSNLYSYEQYF.